This T cell receptor beta chain was sequenced in a study of blood T cell repertoires in COVID-19. The overall study: Italy, Spain and the United States were the sources of the convalescent and acute COVID-19 samples. T cells, B-cell-depleted T cells, or PBMCs provided the cDNA or gDNA that served as material.

Germline lookup yields CDR1 ENHRY and CDR2 SYGVKD. The ends lost 6 bases at V and 5 bases at J; junction bases unmatched: 8. The CDR3 length is 15 residues. Authors' processing steps: The authors estimated nucleated cell counts from reference gene primer amplification. Sequencing used immunoSEQ multiplex PCR; TCRdb keeps in-frame clones, though not all of them. V, J and clone size are those of that table, while D and trimming were read from the DNA. The table has approximately 170,000 clones, about nine tenths seen once. The TCR originated in a man between 60 and 75 years old with active or convalescent COVID-19. The rearrangement joins TRBV10-3 to TRBJ1-1, with TRBD1 matching over 11 bases. Sequencing used peripheral blood. Here the CDR3 reads CAIRLSGQGATEAFF. The DNA for the CDR3 is TGTGCCATCAGGTTGTCCGGACAGGGGGCAACTGAAGCTTTCTTT.